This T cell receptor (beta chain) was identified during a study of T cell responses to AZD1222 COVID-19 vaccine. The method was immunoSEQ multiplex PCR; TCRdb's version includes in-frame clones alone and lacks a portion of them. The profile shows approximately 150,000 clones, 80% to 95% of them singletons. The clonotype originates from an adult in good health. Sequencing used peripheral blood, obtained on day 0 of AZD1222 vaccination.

The CDR3: CASSDRQGSSYEQYF. The CDR3 nucleotides read TGTGCCAGCAGCGACCGTCAGGGAAGCTCCTACGAGCAGTACTTC. The V gene is TRBV6-5, the J gene TRBJ2-7; possibly TRBD1 for D (5 bases). The germline gives CDR1 MNHEY, CDR2 SVGAGI. This CDR3 region has 15 residues. The ends were cut back, 6 bases at V and 0 bases at J, with 15 bases in the middle.